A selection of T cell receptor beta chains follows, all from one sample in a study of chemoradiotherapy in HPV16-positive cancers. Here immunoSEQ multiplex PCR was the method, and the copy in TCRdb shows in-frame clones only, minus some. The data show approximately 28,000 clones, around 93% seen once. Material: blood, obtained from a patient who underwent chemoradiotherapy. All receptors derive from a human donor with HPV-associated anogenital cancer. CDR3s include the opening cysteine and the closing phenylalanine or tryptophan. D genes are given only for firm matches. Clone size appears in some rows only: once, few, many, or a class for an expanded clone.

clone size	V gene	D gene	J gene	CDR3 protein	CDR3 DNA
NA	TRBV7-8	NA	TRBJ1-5	CASSLGGDLRNQPQHF	TGTGCCAGCAGCTTAGGTGGAGATCTCAGAAATCAGCCCCAGCATTTT
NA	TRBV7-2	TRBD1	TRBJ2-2	CASSLLGQDTGELFF	TGTGCCAGCAGCTTACTCGGACAGGACACCGGGGAGCTGTTTTTT
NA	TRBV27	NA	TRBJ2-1	CASGFYLAGWSSYNEQFF	TGTGCCAGCGGGTTTTACCTGGCAGGGTGGAGCTCCTACAATGAGCAGTTCTTC
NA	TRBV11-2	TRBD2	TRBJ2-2	CASSSGLARVNTGELFF	TGTGCCAGCAGCTCGGGACTAGCGAGAGTGAACACCGGGGAGCTGTTTTTT
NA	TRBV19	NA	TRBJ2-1	CASSTPGEKNEQFF	TGTGCCAGTAGTACGCCGGGAGAGAAGAATGAGCAGTTCTTC
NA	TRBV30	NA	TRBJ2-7	CAWSAGDRSAMNF	TGTGCCTGGAGTGCAGGGGATAGATCGGCTATGAACTTC
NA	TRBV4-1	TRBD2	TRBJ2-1	CASSQLAGGEQFF	TGCGCCAGCAGCCAATTAGCGGGGGGTGAGCAGTTCTTC
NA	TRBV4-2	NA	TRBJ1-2	CASSQDPYQLNYGYTF	TGTGCCAGCAGCCAAGACCCATACCAACTTAACTATGGCTACACCTTC
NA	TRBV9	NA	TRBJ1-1	CASSITPERSMNTEAFF	TGTGCCAGCAGCATCACCCCGGAGAGAAGTATGAACACTGAAGCTTTCTTT
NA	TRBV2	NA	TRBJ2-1	CASSETWARNNEQFF	TGTGCCAGCAGTGAAACGTGGGCGAGAAACAATGAGCAGTTCTTC
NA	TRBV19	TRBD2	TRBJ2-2	CASSIDLAGGITGELFF	TGTGCCAGTAGTATTGATTTAGCGGGGGGTATCACCGGGGAGCTGTTTTTT
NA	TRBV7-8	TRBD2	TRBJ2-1	CASSLMASGYNEQFF	TGTGCCAGCAGCTTAATGGCTAGCGGCTACAATGAGCAGTTCTTC
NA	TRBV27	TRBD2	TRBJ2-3	CASSLSGGGDTQYF	TGTGCCAGCAGTTTGTCGGGAGGAGGGGATACGCAGTATTTT
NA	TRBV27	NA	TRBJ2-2	CASSLHPTGTGELFF	TGTGCCAGCAGTTTACACCCGACTGGGACCGGGGAGCTGTTTTTT
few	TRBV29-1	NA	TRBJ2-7	CSVLRDGSSYEQYF	TGCAGCGTACTCCGGGACGGTTCCTCCTACGAGCAGTACTTC
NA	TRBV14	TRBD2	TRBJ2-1	CASSQGLADNEQFF	TGTGCCAGCAGCCAAGGGCTAGCGGACAATGAGCAGTTCTTC